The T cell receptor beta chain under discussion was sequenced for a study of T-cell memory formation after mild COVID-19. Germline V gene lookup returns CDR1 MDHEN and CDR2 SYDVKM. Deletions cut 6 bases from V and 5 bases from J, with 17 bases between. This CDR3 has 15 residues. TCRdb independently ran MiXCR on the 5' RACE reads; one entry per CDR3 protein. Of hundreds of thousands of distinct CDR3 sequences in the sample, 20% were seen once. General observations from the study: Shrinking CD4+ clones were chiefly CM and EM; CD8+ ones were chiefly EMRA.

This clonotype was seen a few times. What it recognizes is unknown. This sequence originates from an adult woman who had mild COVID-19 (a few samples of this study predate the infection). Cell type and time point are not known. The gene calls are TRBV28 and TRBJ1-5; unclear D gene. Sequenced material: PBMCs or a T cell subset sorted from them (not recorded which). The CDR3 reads CASSPHAAGDQPQHF. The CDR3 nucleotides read TGTGCCAGCAGCCCCCACGCGGCAGGAGATCAGCCCCAGCATTTT.